This is a list of T cell receptor beta chains from one sample in a study of T-cell reconstitution after alpha-beta-depleted transplantation in children. Each CDR3 protein is one row after TCRdb ran MiXCR on the PCR reads. The sample lists 25,000 or so distinct CDR3 sequences, roughly a sixth occurring once. The sample was PBMCs, mostly from graft donor cells, taken 60 days after TCRalphabeta/CD19-depleted stem cell transplant. These receptors all stem from a male patient between 2 and 10 years old who had a stem cell transplant for acute lymphoblastic leukemia, so the T cells may come from the graft donor. The CDR3 runs from the conserved cysteine through the conserved F or W. The D gene is left open where the match is weak. Not all rows give a size; the values are once, few, many and, for expanded clones, a class.

D gene: TRBD2
J gene: TRBJ2-1
V gene: TRBV12-3/TRBV12-4
clone size: once
CDR3 DNA: TGTGCCAGCACTACGGGACTAGCTACGAATGAGCAGTTCTTC
CDR3 protein: CASTTGLATNEQFF

D gene: .
J gene: TRBJ1-3
V gene: TRBV12-3/TRBV12-4
clone size: many
CDR3 DNA: TGTGCCAGCAGCCTCTTAGCTGGAAACACCATATATTTT
CDR3 protein: CASSLLAGNTIYF

D gene: .
J gene: TRBJ2-2
V gene: TRBV28
clone size: few
CDR3 DNA: TGTGCCAGCAGTGACCGGAGGGCTCTCACCGGGGAGCTGTTTTTT
CDR3 protein: CASSDRRALTGELFF

D gene: TRBD2
J gene: TRBJ2-1
V gene: TRBV11-1
clone size: .
CDR3 DNA: TGTGCCAGCACCAGTAGCTTCGGTAGCGGGACACTGAGAAATGAGCAGTTCTTC
CDR3 protein: CASTSSFGSGTLRNEQFF

D gene: .
J gene: TRBJ1-5
V gene: TRBV12-3/TRBV12-4
clone size: few
CDR3 DNA: TGTGCCAGCAGTTTAGCGTTAGGACCGCGAGGTAATCAGCCCCAGCATTTT
CDR3 protein: CASSLALGPRGNQPQHF

D gene: .
J gene: TRBJ2-7
V gene: TRBV21-1
clone size: .
CDR3 DNA: TGTGCCAAAGGGACAGGGAGCGAGCAGTACTTC
CDR3 protein: CAKGTGSEQYF

D gene: .
J gene: TRBJ1-1
V gene: TRBV11-2
clone size: .
CDR3 DNA: TGTGCCAGCAGCGACGCCGGGGTACCCACTGAAGCTTTCTTT
CDR3 protein: CASSDAGVPTEAFF

D gene: .
J gene: TRBJ1-3
V gene: TRBV30
clone size: .
CDR3 DNA: TGTGCCTGGAGTTTTCCAAGGGCCCAACGCAGAAACACCATATATTTT
CDR3 protein: CAWSFPRAQRRNTIYF

D gene: .
J gene: TRBJ2-7
V gene: TRBV4-2
clone size: few
CDR3 DNA: TGTGCCAGCAGCCCGCTCTTAGCCCTTAGTAGGGGCTACGAGCAGTACTTC
CDR3 protein: CASSPLLALSRGYEQYF

D gene: .
J gene: TRBJ1-4
V gene: TRBV20-1
clone size: many
CDR3 DNA: TGCAGTGCTAGAGTGGCAGCCAAACATGAAAAACTGTTTTTT
CDR3 protein: CSARVAAKHEKLFF

D gene: .
J gene: TRBJ2-7
V gene: TRBV12-3/TRBV12-4
clone size: many
CDR3 DNA: TGTGCCAGCAGTTTAGAGACAGGGAGGGACGAGCAGTACTTC
CDR3 protein: CASSLETGRDEQYF

D gene: .
J gene: TRBJ2-5
V gene: TRBV6-2/TRBV6-3
clone size: .
CDR3 DNA: TGTGCCAGCAGTGCCGGTTCGTTGGGGGAAGAGACCCAGTACTTC
CDR3 protein: CASSAGSLGEETQYF

D gene: .
J gene: TRBJ1-5
V gene: TRBV29-1
clone size: many
CDR3 DNA: TGCAGCGTCCGGGACAACTTTAATCAGCCCCAGCATTTT
CDR3 protein: CSVRDNFNQPQHF

D gene: .
J gene: TRBJ1-4
V gene: TRBV18
clone size: many
CDR3 DNA: TGTGCCAGCTCACCTAACAGCGGAACTAATGAAAAACTGTTTTTT
CDR3 protein: CASSPNSGTNEKLFF

D gene: TRBD1
J gene: TRBJ2-6
V gene: TRBV5-1
clone size: .
CDR3 DNA: TGCGCCAGCAGCGTGACGACTTTAGGGGGCTTAAGCACTGGGGCCAACGTCCTGACTTTC
CDR3 protein: CASSVTTLGGLSTGANVLTF

D gene: TRBD1
J gene: TRBJ1-4
V gene: TRBV11-2
clone size: once
CDR3 DNA: TGTGCCAGCAGCACCTCACCGACAGGGATCCCTGAAAAACTGTTTTTT
CDR3 protein: CASSTSPTGIPEKLFF

D gene: .
J gene: TRBJ1-4
V gene: TRBV4-1
clone size: many
CDR3 DNA: TGCGCCAGCAGCCACGACAGAACAACTAATGAAAAACTGTTTTTT
CDR3 protein: CASSHDRTTNEKLFF

D gene: TRBD2
J gene: TRBJ2-1
V gene: TRBV6-2/TRBV6-3
clone size: few
CDR3 DNA: TGTGCCAGCAGTTCCAGCGGGAGGTGGAATGAGCAGTTCTTC
CDR3 protein: CASSSSGRWNEQFF

D gene: .
J gene: TRBJ2-5
V gene: TRBV5-1
clone size: .
CDR3 DNA: TGCGCCAGCAGCTTGGAAATCGCAGGACAAGAGACCCAGTACTTC
CDR3 protein: CASSLEIAGQETQYF

D gene: .
J gene: TRBJ2-7
V gene: TRBV5-1
clone size: few
CDR3 DNA: TGCGCCAGCAGCTTGGCCTGGGGAGTCTTATCCTACGAGCAGTACTTC
CDR3 protein: CASSLAWGVLSYEQYF

D gene: TRBD2
J gene: TRBJ2-1
V gene: TRBV10-2
clone size: .
CDR3 DNA: TGCGCCAGCAGTGAGTCTTCGCGGGGGGCAGGTGAGCAGTTCTTC
CDR3 protein: CASSESSRGAGEQFF

D gene: .
J gene: TRBJ2-1
V gene: TRBV27
clone size: few
CDR3 DNA: TGTGCCAGTTCCTCAGAGGGGGGTTACAATGAGCAGTTCTTC
CDR3 protein: CASSSEGGYNEQFF

D gene: .
J gene: TRBJ2-2
V gene: TRBV10-3
clone size: medium-sized
CDR3 DNA: TGTGCCATCAGTGGAGTTGTAGGGCCCAACACCGGGGAGCTGTTTTTT
CDR3 protein: CAISGVVGPNTGELFF

D gene: .
J gene: TRBJ2-7
V gene: TRBV7-9
clone size: few
CDR3 DNA: TGTGCCAGCAGCTTGAATACCTACGAGCAGTACTTC
CDR3 protein: CASSLNTYEQYF

D gene: .
J gene: TRBJ2-2
V gene: TRBV19
clone size: .
CDR3 DNA: TGTGCCAGTAGTATGACCGGGGGCGTCACCGGGGAGCTGTTTTTT
CDR3 protein: CASSMTGGVTGELFF

D gene: .
J gene: TRBJ1-6
V gene: TRBV2
clone size: .
CDR3 DNA: TGTGCCAGCAGTGAAGAATCACCCCTCCACTTT
CDR3 protein: CASSEESPLHF

D gene: TRBD1
J gene: TRBJ1-2
V gene: TRBV7-2
clone size: .
CDR3 DNA: TGTGCCAGCAGCTTAGACAGGGGGCACTATGGCTACACCTTC
CDR3 protein: CASSLDRGHYGYTF

D gene: .
J gene: TRBJ2-7
V gene: TRBV6-2/TRBV6-3
clone size: few
CDR3 DNA: TGTGCCAGCAGTCGTTACTACGAGCAGTACTTC
CDR3 protein: CASSRYYEQYF

D gene: TRBD1
J gene: TRBJ1-2
V gene: TRBV28
clone size: few
CDR3 DNA: TGTGCCAGCAGTTTAAGGTTCAGGGGGCTTCTTTATGGCTACACCTTC
CDR3 protein: CASSLRFRGLLYGYTF

D gene: .
J gene: TRBJ1-5
V gene: TRBV20-1
clone size: many
CDR3 DNA: TGCAGTGCTAGAGATCTCACAGGGATAGAGCAGCCCCAGCATTTT
CDR3 protein: CSARDLTGIEQPQHF

D gene: .
J gene: TRBJ2-7
V gene: TRBV7-2
clone size: many
CDR3 DNA: TGTGCCAGCAGCCCAAGACGGTTGCGCGAGCAGTACTTC
CDR3 protein: CASSPRRLREQYF

D gene: TRBD2
J gene: TRBJ2-1
V gene: TRBV20-1
clone size: medium-sized
CDR3 DNA: TGCAGTGCGAGCGGGGGCCCCTACAATGAGCAGTTCTTC
CDR3 protein: CSASGGPYNEQFF